These T cell receptor beta chains were read from a single sample in a study of OX40 agonist ivuxolimab in advanced cancers. Only in-frame clones appear in the TCRdb table, and some are missing; sequencing was by immunoSEQ multiplex PCR. Among about 17,000 clones listed, nearly 75% were seen once. The sequenced sample was CD4+ or CD8+ T cells sorted from blood, obtained in a trial of the OX40 agonist ivuxolimab. The receptors here all came from an adult with an advanced solid tumor such as melanoma, head and neck, liver or kidney cancer. Both conserved end residues are part of each CDR3. Fields, in order: clone size, V gene, J gene, D gene, CDR3 protein, CDR3 DNA. A D gene is named only where the DNA matches it firmly. The size of a clone is reported for some rows only, either as once, few or many, or as a class for expanded clones.

medium-sized	TRBV4-2	TRBJ2-2	TRBD2	CASSQRTASGRMVTGELFF	TGTGCCAGCAGCCAAAGAACGGCTAGCGGGAGGATGGTCACCGGGGAGCTGTTTTTT
NA	TRBV4-2	TRBJ2-1	TRBD2	CASSQDLASGSYNEQFF	TGTGCCAGCAGCCAAGATCTAGCTAGCGGGTCCTACAATGAGCAGTTCTTC
NA	TRBV7-9	TRBJ1-1	NA	CASSLVLSEAFF	TGTGCCAGCAGCTTAGTATTGAGTGAAGCTTTCTTT
medium-sized	TRBV4-2	TRBJ2-2	NA	CASSQEPLGTGELFF	TGTGCCAGCAGCCAAGAGCCTCTGGGGACCGGGGAGCTGTTTTTT
NA	TRBV13	TRBJ2-6	NA	CASSLDTSGANVLTF	TGTGCCAGCAGCTTAGACACCTCTGGGGCCAACGTCCTGACTTTC
NA	TRBV19	TRBJ2-7	TRBD2	CASSPSGSHSYEQYF	TGTGCCAGTAGTCCCAGCGGGAGCCACTCCTACGAGCAGTACTTC
NA	TRBV6-5	TRBJ1-2	TRBD1	CASSNRGKGLGGYTF	TGTGCCAGCAGTAACAGGGGGAAAGGACTTGGGGGCTACACCTTC
few	TRBV6-5	TRBJ2-7	NA	CASSYAAGEQYF	TGTGCCAGCAGTTACGCGGCGGGGGAGCAGTACTTC
NA	TRBV27	TRBJ2-7	NA	CASSPYTSIDGSSYEQYF	TGTGCCAGCAGTCCTTACACCTCAATCGACGGAAGCTCCTACGAGCAGTACTTC
NA	TRBV6-5	TRBJ2-5	NA	CASNGALPNQETQYF	TGTGCCAGCAATGGGGCACTACCCAACCAAGAGACCCAGTACTTC
NA	TRBV14	TRBJ1-1	NA	CASSQDSGSSIGF	TGTGCCAGCAGCCAAGATTCCGGGTCTTCTATCGGTTTT
NA	TRBV5-4	TRBJ2-1	NA	CASSPTPGTAVNEQFF	TGTGCCAGCAGCCCCACACCGGGGACTGCTGTCAATGAGCAGTTCTTC
few	TRBV5-1	TRBJ2-1	TRBD2	CASSNQLAGLDEQFF	TGCGCCAGCAGTAATCAGCTAGCGGGATTGGATGAGCAGTTCTTC
NA	TRBV14	TRBJ1-5	TRBD1	CASNRREGANQPQHF	TGTGCCAGCAACAGGAGGGAGGGGGCCAATCAGCCCCAGCATTTT
NA	TRBV4-1	TRBJ2-1	NA	CASSQAGTQNEQFF	TGCGCCAGCAGTCAGGCCGGGACGCAAAATGAGCAGTTCTTC
NA	TRBV27	TRBJ2-2	NA	CASSPNTGELFF	TGTGCCAGCAGCCCGAACACCGGGGAGCTGTTTTTT
NA	TRBV5-1	TRBJ2-3	NA	CASSLWTYTDTQYF	TGCGCCAGCAGCTTATGGACTTACACAGATACGCAGTATTTT
NA	TRBV6-5	TRBJ2-5	TRBD2	CASRVGLGQETQYF	TGTGCCAGCAGAGTAGGACTAGGGCAAGAGACCCAGTACTTC
NA	TRBV19	TRBJ1-3	NA	CASRGVASGNTIYF	TGTGCCAGTAGGGGGGTCGCGAGCGGAAACACCATATATTTT
few	TRBV11-2	TRBJ2-1	NA	CASSSPLFF	TGTGCCAGCAGCTCCCCCTTGTTCTTC
NA	TRBV14	TRBJ1-1	NA	CATSRVLNTEAFF	TGTGCCACCAGCCGCGTTCTGAACACTGAAGCTTTCTTT
NA	TRBV19	TRBJ2-1	NA	CASSSGTPGYEQFF	TGTGCCAGTAGTTCCGGGACCCCGGGCTATGAGCAGTTCTTC
NA	TRBV7-9	TRBJ2-7	TRBD2	CASSQGLETGEQYF	TGTGCCAGCAGCCAAGGACTAGAAACGGGCGAGCAGTACTTC
NA	TRBV5-4	TRBJ2-3	TRBD1	CASSDKTGRRTDTQYF	TGTGCCAGCAGCGACAAGACAGGGAGAAGGACAGATACGCAGTATTTT
NA	TRBV7-8	TRBJ2-1	TRBD2	CASSLTSGRYNEQFF	TGTGCCAGCAGCTTAACGAGCGGGAGGTACAATGAGCAGTTCTTC
NA	TRBV4-3	TRBJ2-1	NA	CASSQDNELSYNEQFF	TGCGCCAGCAGCCAAGACAACGAACTCTCCTACAATGAGCAGTTCTTC
NA	TRBV5-8	TRBJ2-1	NA	CASSQYFNEQFF	TGTGCCAGCAGCCAGTACTTTAATGAGCAGTTCTTC
NA	TRBV6-1	TRBJ1-2	TRBD1	CASSEALDRVRGYTF	TGTGCCAGCAGTGAAGCTCTAGACAGGGTCAGAGGCTACACCTTC
NA	TRBV6-5	TRBJ2-1	NA	CASSQTGTVNEQFF	TGTGCCAGCAGTCAGACCGGGACTGTCAATGAGCAGTTCTTC
NA	TRBV19	TRBJ2-7	TRBD1	CASSTRPGQASSYEQYF	TGTGCCAGTAGTACCCGACCGGGACAGGCGAGCTCCTACGAGCAGTACTTC
NA	TRBV9	TRBJ1-2	TRBD1	CASSRGQGNYGYTF	TGTGCCAGCAGCAGGGGGCAGGGTAACTATGGCTACACCTTC
NA	TRBV5-1	TRBJ2-7	NA	CASSLGGRADLEQYF	TGCGCCAGCAGCTTGGGGGGCAGAGCGGACTTGGAGCAGTACTTC
NA	TRBV19	TRBJ1-1	NA	CASSMAPGYEAFF	TGTGCCAGTAGTATGGCTCCGGGGTATGAAGCTTTCTTT
NA	TRBV29-1	TRBJ2-7	NA	CSVRDGAYEQYF	TGCAGCGTACGGGACGGAGCCTACGAGCAGTACTTC
NA	TRBV7-6	TRBJ2-5	TRBD2	CASSLEGGDQETQYF	TGTGCCAGCAGCTTAGAGGGAGGGGACCAAGAGACCCAGTACTTC
NA	TRBV9	TRBJ2-1	NA	CASSALGGYNEQFF	TGTGCCAGCAGCGCCCTAGGTGGCTACAATGAGCAGTTCTTC
NA	TRBV19	TRBJ2-7	TRBD2	CASSTSGRAYEQYF	TGTGCCAGTAGTACTAGCGGGAGGGCCTACGAGCAGTACTTC
NA	TRBV7-2	TRBJ2-1	TRBD2	CASSLIAGIYNEQFF	TGTGCCAGCAGCTTAATAGCGGGAATTTACAATGAGCAGTTCTTC
few	TRBV5-1	TRBJ1-1	TRBD1	CASSLGQGTTEAFF	TGCGCCAGCAGCTTAGGACAGGGAACAACTGAAGCTTTCTTT
few	TRBV25-1	TRBJ1-3	NA	CASSEYVGSGNTIYF	TGTGCCAGCAGTGAATATGTGGGCTCTGGAAACACCATATATTTT
NA	TRBV5-1	TRBJ2-3	TRBD2	CASSQSSGSRADTQYF	TGCGCCAGCAGCCAAAGTAGCGGGAGCCGGGCAGATACGCAGTATTTT
NA	TRBV4-3	TRBJ1-1	NA	CASSQEIGVNTEAFF	TGCGCCAGCAGCCAAGAAATCGGAGTAAACACTGAAGCTTTCTTT
few	TRBV2	TRBJ2-1	NA	CAYLPESSSSYNEQFF	TGTGCCTACCTACCGGAAAGCTCTAGCTCCTACAATGAGCAGTTCTTC
NA	TRBV5-1	TRBJ1-4	NA	CASSPQDSTEATTNEKLFF	TGCGCCAGCAGCCCCCAAGATAGTACGGAAGCCACAACTAATGAAAAACTGTTTTTT
few	TRBV7-8	TRBJ2-7	NA	CASSLARFGYEQYF	TGTGCCAGCAGTCTAGCCAGGTTCGGCTACGAGCAGTACTTC
NA	TRBV19	TRBJ2-1	TRBD2	CASSTPRTSSGYNEQFF	TGTGCCAGTAGTACCCCACGGACTAGTTCGGGTTACAATGAGCAGTTCTTC
NA	TRBV2	TRBJ2-5	NA	CASSAGTGDF	TGTGCCAGCAGCGCCGGGACCGGCGACTTC
NA	TRBV29-1	TRBJ1-1	TRBD1	CSVADRGPNHYYTEAFF	TGCAGCGTCGCCGACAGGGGGCCGAATCACTACTACACTGAAGCTTTCTTT
NA	TRBV5-4	TRBJ2-1	NA	CASSRRDTRSSYNEQFF	TGTGCCAGCAGCCGCCGGGACACGAGGAGCTCCTACAATGAGCAGTTCTTC
NA	TRBV4-3	TRBJ2-1	NA	CASSQDTSFYNEQFF	TGCGCCAGCAGCCAAGACACTAGTTTCTACAATGAGCAGTTCTTC
large	TRBV7-8	TRBJ2-7	TRBD2	CASSPGLAGLSSYEQYF	TGTGCCAGCAGCCCGGGACTAGCGGGACTCAGCTCCTACGAGCAGTACTTC
NA	TRBV4-1	TRBJ2-7	TRBD2	CASSKREGPYEQYF	TGCGCCAGCAGCAAGCGGGAGGGCCCCTACGAGCAGTACTTC